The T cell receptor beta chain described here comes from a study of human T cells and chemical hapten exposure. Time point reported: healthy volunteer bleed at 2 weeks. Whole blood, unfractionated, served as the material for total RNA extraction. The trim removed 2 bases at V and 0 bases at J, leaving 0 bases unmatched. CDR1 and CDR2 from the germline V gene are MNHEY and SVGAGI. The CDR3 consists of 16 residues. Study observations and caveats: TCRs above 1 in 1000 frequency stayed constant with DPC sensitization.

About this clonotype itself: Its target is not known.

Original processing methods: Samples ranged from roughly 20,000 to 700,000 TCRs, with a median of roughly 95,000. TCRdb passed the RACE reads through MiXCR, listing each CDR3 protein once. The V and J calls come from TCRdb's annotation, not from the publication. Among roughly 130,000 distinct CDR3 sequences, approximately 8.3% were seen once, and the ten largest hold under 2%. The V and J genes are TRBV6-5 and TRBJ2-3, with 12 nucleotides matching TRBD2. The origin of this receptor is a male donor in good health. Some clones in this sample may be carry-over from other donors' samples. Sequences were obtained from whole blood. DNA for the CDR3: TGTGCCAGCAGTTACGGACTAGCGGGAAGCACAGATACGCAGTATTTT. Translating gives CASSYGLAGSTDTQYF.